The source of this T cell receptor beta chain is a study of cytomegalovirus exposure and HLA in healthy donors. Produced via immunoSEQ multiplex PCR; TCRdb's table is partial and in-frame only. The table includes more than 110,000 clones, roughly 93% detected once. With 4 bases removed from V and 4 bases from J, the gap between germline ends came to 17 bases. Germline V gene sequence: CDR1 SGHRS, CDR2 YFSETQ. The CDR3 is made up of 15 amino acids. V is TRBV5-1 and J is TRBJ1-2, with a tentative D call TRBD1 (5 bases). This receptor was identified in a man aged 18 to 30 in good health and CMV-seropositive. Material for sequencing was PBMCs. CDR3 DNA: TGCGCCAGCAGCGGCGGGGCGGGCCCCAGCTATGGCTACACCTTC. Translating gives CASSGGAGPSYGYTF.